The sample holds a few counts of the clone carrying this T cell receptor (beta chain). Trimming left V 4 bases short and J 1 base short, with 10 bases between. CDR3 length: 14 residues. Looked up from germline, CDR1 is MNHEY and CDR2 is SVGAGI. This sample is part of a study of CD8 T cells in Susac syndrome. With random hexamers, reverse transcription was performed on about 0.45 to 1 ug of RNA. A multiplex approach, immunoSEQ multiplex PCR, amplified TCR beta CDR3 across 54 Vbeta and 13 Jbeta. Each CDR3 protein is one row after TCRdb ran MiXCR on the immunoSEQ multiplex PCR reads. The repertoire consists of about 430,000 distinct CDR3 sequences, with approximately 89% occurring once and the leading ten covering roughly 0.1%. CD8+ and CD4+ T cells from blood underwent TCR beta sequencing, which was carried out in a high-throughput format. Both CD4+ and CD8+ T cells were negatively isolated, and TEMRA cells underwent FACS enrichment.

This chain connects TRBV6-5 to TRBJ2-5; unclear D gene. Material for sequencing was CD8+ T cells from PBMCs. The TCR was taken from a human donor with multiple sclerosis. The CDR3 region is CASSSDGPQETQYF. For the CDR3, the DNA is TGTGCCAGCAGTTCGGACGGCCCCCAAGAGACCCAGTACTTC.